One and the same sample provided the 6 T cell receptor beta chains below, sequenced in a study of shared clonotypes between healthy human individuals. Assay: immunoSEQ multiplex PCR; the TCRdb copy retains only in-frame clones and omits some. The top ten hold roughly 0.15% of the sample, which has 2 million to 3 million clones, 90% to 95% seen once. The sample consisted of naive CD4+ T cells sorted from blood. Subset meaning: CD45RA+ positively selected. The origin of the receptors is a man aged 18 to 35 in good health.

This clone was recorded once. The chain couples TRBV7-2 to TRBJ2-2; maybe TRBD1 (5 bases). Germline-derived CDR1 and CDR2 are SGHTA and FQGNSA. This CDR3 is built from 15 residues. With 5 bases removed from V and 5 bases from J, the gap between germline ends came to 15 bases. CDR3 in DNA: TGTGCCAGCAGCCTCAACCCAAGGGGTACCGGGGAGCTGTTTTTT. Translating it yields CASSLNPRGTGELFF.

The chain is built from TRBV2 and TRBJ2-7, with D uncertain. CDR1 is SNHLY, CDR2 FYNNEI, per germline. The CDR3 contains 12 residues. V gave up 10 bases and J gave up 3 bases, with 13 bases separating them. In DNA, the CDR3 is TGTGCCACCCGGCCCTTAGACTACGAGCAGTACTTC. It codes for CATRPLDYEQYF.

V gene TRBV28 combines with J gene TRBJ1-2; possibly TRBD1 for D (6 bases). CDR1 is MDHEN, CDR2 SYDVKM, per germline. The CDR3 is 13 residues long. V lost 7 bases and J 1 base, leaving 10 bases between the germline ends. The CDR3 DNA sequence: TGTGCCAGCACCCGAGGGGGTAACTATGGCTACACCTTC. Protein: CASTRGGNYGYTF.

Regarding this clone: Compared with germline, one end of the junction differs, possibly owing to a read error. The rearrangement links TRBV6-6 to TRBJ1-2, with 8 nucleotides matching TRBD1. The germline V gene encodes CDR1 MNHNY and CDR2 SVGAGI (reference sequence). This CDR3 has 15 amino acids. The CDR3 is CASIRGGQGNHGYTF. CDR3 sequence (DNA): TGTGCCAGCATTAGGGGAGGACAGGGTAACCATGGCTACACCTTC.

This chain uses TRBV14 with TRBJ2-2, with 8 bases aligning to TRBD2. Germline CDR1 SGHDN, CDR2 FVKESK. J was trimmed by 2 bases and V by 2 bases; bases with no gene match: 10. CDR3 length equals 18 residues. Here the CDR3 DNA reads TGTGCCAGCAGCCAAAGCCTAGCGGGCTGGAGAAACACCGGGGAGCTGTTTTTT. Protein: CASSQSLAGWRNTGELFF.

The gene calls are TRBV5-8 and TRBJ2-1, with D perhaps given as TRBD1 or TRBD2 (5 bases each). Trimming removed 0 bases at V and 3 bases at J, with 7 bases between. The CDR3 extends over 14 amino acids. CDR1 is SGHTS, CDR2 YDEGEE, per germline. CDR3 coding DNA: TGTGCCAGCAGCTTGGGGGACCACTACAATGAGCAGTTCTTC. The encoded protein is CASSLGDHYNEQFF.